This T cell receptor beta chain was found in a study of blood T cell repertoires in COVID-19. Study details: The origin of the acute and convalescent COVID-19 samples was the United States, Italy and Spain.

Some clones are missing from TCRdb's copy, which holds only in-frame ones; the method was immunoSEQ multiplex PCR. The sample shows 140,000 to 150,000 clones, approximately 84% of them seen only once. Germline CDR1 reads GTSNPN; CDR2 reads SVGIG (reference sequence). V gave up 1 base and J gave up 6 bases, with 13 bases separating them. The CDR3 spans 14 residues. The V call is TRBV30, the J call TRBJ2-1, with a weak D call TRBD2 (6 bases). The sample taken for sequencing was peripheral blood. This TCR derives from a human donor in a cohort sampled during active COVID-19. CDR3 sequence: CAWSGPGVGNEQFF. CDR3 bases: TGTGCCTGGAGTGGGCCGGGGGTCGGCAATGAGCAGTTCTTC. The full variable domain, completed using reference TRBV30 and TRBJ2-1, is SQTIHQWPATLVQPVGSPLSLECTVEGTSNPNLYWYRQAAGRGLQLLFYSVGIGQISSEVPQNLSASRPQDRQFILSSKKLLLSDSGFYLCAWSGPGVGNEQFFGPGTRLTVL.